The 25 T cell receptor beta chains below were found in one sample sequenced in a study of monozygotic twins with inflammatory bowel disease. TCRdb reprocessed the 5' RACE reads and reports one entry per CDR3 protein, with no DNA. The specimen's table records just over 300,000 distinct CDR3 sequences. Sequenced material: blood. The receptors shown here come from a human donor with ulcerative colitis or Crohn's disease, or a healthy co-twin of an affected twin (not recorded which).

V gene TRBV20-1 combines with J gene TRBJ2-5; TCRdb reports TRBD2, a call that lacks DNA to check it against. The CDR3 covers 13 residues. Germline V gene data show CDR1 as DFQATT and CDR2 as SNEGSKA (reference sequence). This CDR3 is CSASLAGVETQYF.

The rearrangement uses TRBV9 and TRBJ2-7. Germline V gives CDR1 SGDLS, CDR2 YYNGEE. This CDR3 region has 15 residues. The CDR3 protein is CASSVEVGIKGEQYF.

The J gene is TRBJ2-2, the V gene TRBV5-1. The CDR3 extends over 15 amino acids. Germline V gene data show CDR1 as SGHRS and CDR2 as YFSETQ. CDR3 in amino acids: CASSLAGILTGELFF.

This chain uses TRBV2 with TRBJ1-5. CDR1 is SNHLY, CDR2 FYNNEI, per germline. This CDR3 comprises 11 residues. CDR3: CASSEGYPQHF.

CDR3 sequence: CSASNPGRRDFRSFF. The chain joins TRBV20-1 to TRBJ1-1; the TCRdb call, TRBD1, lacks DNA for checking. CDR3 length: 15 amino acids. Germline V CDR1 and CDR2: DFQATT, SNEGSKA (reference sequence).

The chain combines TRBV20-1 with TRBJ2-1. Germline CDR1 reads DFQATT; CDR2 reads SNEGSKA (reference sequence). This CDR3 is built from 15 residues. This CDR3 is CSARSLSIFYNEQFF.

Here the CDR3 reads CAITGTGDEKLFF. V is TRBV21-1 and J is TRBJ1-4; TCRdb gives TRBD1 as the D gene, but with no DNA this cannot be confirmed. TRBV21-1 is shown as a pseudogene. This CDR3 comprises 13 residues.

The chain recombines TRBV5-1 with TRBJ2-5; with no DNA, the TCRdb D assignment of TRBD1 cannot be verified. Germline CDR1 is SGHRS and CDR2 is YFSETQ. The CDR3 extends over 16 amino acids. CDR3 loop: CASSFVVGGAEETQYF.

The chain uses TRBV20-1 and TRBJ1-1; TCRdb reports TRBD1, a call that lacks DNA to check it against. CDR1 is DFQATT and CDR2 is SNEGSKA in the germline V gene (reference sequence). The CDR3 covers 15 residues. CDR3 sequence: CSARNLGQTRTEAFF.

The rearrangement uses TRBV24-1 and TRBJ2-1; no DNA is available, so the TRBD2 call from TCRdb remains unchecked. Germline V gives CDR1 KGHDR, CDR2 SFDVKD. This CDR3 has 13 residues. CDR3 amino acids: CATSDTGGNEQFF.

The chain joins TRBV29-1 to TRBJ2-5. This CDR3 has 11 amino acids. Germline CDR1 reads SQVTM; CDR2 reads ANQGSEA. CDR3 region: CSVVVGETQYF.

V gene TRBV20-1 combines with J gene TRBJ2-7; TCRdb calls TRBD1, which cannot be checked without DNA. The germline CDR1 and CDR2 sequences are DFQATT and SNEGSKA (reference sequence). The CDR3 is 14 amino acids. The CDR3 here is CSASSGQGVYEQYF.

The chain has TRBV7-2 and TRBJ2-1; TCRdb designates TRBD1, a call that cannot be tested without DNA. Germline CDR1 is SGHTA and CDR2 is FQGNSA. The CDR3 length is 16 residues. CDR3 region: CASSLGWGQNYNEQFF.

CDR3: CASSLGEKKYF. The chain carries TRBV7-2 and TRBJ2-7; TCRdb selects TRBD2, and the lack of DNA leaves this call unchecked. CDR1 and CDR2 (germline): SGHTA, FQGNSA. The CDR3 contains 11 residues. The variable domain in full, with the rest retrieved from reference TRBV7-2 and TRBJ2-7, is GAGVSQSPSNKVTEKGKDVELRCDPISGHTALYWYRQSLGQGLEFLIYFQGNSAPDKSGLPSDRFSAERTGGSVSTLTIQRTQQEDSAVYLCASSLGEKKYFGPGTRLTVT.

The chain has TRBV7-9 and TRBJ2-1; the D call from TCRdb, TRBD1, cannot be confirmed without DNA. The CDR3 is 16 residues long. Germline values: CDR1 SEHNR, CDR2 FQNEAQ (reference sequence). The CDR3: CASSQTRTGDRNEQFF.

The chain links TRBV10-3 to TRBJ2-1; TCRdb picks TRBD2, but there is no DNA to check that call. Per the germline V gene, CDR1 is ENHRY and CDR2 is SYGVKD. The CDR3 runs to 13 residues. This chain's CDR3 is CAIRPAGGNEQFF.

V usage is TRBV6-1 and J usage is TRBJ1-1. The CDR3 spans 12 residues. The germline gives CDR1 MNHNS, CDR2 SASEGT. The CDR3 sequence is CASIERAIKAFF.

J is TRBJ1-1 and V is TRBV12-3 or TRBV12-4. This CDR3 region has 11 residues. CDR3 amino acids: CASGDYTEAFF.

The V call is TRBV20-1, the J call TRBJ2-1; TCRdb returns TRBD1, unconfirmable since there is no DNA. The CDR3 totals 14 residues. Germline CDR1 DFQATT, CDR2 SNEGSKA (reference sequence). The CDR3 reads CSARVPGGVNEQFF.

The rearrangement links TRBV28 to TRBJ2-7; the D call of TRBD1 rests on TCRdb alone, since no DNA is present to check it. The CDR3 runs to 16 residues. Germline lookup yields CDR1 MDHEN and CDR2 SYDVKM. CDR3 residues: CASSILGQGRSYEQYF.

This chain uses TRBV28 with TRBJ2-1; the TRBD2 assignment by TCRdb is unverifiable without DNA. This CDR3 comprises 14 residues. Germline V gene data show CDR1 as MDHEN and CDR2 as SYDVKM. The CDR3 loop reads CASSLGPAGFEQFF.

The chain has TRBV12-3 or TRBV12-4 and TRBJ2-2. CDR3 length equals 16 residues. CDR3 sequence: CASSLASLVDTGELFF.

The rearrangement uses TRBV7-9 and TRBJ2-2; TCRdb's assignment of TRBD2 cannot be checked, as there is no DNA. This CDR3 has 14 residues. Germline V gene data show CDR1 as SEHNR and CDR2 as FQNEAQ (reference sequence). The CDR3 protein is CASSSPSGPGELVF.

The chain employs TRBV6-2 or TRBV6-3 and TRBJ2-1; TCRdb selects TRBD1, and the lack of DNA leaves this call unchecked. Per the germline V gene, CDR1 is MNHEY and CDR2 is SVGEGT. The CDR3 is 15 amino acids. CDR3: CASSLLWTGYNEQFF.

CDR3 sequence reads: CASSAPGAGPYEQYF. The J gene is TRBJ2-7, the V gene TRBV5-1; TCRdb's assignment of TRBD1 cannot be checked, as there is no DNA. Germline CDR1 and CDR2: SGHRS and YFSETQ. The CDR3 spans 15 residues.